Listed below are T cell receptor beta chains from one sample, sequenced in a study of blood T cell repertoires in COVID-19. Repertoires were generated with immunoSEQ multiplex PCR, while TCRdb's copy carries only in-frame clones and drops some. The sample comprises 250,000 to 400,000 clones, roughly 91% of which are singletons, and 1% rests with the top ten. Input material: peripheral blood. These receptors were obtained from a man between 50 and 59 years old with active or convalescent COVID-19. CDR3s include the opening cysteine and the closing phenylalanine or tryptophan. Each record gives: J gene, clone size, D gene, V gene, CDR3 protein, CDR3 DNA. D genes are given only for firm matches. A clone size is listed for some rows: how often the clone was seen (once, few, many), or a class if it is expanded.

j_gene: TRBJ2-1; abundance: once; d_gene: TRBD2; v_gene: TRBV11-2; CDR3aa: CASSLEGTSGRAENEQFF; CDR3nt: TGTGCCAGCAGCCTAGAGGGGACTAGCGGGAGGGCGGAGAATGAGCAGTTCTTC
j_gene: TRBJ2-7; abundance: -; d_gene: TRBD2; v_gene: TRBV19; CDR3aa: CASSRDYSWEEQYF; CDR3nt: TGTGCCAGTAGTAGGGACTACTCCTGGGAGGAGCAGTACTTC
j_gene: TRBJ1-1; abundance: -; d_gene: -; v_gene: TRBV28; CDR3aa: CASSPGGGNTEAFF; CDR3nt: TGTGCCAGCAGTCCGGGGGGGGGAAACACTGAAGCTTTCTTT
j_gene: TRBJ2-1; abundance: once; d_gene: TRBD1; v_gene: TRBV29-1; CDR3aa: CSSHGTDSYNEQFF; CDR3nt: TGCAGCTCCCATGGGACAGACTCCTACAATGAGCAGTTCTTC
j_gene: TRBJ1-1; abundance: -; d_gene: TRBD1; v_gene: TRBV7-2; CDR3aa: CASSLRRQGQAFF; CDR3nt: TGTGCCAGCAGCTTAAGGAGACAGGGTCAAGCTTTCTTT
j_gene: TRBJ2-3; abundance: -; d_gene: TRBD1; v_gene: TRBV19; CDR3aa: CASSMRGLGTDTQYF; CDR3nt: TGTGCCAGTAGTATGAGGGGGCTGGGCACAGATACGCAGTATTTT
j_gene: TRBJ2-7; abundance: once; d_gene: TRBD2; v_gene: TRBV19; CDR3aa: CASSKLAGSPYEQYF; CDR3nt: TGTGCCAGTAGTAAACTAGCGGGGAGCCCCTACGAGCAGTACTTC
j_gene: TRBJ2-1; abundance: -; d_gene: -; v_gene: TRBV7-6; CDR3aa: CASSSYPGGGNRYNEQFF; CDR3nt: TGTGCCAGCAGCTCCTATCCAGGTGGCGGGAATAGGTACAATGAGCAGTTCTTC
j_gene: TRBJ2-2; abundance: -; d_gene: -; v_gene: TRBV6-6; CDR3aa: CAIKPRENTGELFF; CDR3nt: TGTGCCATAAAGCCCAGGGAAAACACCGGGGAGCTGTTTTTT
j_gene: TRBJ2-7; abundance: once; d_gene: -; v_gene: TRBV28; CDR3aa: CASSAITILGGEQYF; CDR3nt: TGTGCCAGCAGTGCCATTACTATTTTGGGGGGCGAGCAGTACTTC
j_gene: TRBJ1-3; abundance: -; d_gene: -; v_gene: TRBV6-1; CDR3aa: CASSEKPGQTSGNTIYF; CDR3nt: TGTGCCAGCAGCGAAAAACCGGGACAAACTTCTGGAAACACCATATATTTT
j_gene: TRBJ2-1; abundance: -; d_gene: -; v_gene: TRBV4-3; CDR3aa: CASSQLNRDNEQFF; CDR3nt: TGCGCCAGCAGCCAACTCAACAGGGATAATGAGCAGTTCTTC
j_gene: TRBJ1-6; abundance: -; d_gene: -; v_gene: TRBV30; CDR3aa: CAWDAEALPLFNSPLHF; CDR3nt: TGTGCCTGGGATGCCGAAGCGTTGCCGCTTTTTAATTCACCCCTCCACTTT
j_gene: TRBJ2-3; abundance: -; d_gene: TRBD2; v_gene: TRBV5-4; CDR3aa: CASSERLAGGPTADTQYF; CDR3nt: TGTGCCAGCAGCGAGCGACTAGCGGGGGGGCCGACCGCAGATACGCAGTATTTT
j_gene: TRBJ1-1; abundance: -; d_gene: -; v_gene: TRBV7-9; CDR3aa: CASSTPTVNTEAFF; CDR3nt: TGTGCCAGCAGCACTCCGACAGTGAACACTGAAGCTTTCTTT
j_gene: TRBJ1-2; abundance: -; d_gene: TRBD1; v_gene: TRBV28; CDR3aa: CASSGTGRYGYTF; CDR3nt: TGTGCCAGCAGTGGGACAGGGAGGTATGGCTACACCTTC
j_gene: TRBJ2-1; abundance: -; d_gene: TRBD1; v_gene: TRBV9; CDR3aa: CASSVGGTGAYNEQFF; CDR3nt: TGTGCCAGCAGCGTGGGCGGGACAGGGGCCTACAATGAGCAGTTCTTC
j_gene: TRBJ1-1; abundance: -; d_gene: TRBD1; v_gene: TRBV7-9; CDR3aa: CASSVTGRLEAFF; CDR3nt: TGTGCCAGCAGCGTGACAGGGCGCCTTGAAGCTTTCTTT
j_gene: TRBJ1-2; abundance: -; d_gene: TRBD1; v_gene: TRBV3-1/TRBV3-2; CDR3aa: CASSQEARQGSGGYTF; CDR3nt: TGTGCCAGCAGCCAAGAGGCCAGACAGGGGTCAGGTGGCTACACCTTC
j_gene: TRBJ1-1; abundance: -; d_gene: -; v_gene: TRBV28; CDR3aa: CASSLSQGRQAFF; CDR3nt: TGTGCCAGCAGTTTGAGCCAGGGGCGTCAAGCTTTCTTT
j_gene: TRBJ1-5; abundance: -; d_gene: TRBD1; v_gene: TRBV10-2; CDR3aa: CASSTQGGQPQHF; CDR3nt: TGCGCCAGCAGCACGCAGGGGGGCCAGCCCCAGCATTTT
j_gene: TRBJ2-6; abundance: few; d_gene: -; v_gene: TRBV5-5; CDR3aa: CASSGFSGANVLTF; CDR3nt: TGTGCCAGCAGCGGCTTCTCTGGGGCCAACGTCCTGACTTTC
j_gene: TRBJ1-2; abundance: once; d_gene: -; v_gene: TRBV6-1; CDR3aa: CASSELGLYGYTF; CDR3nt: TGTGCCAGCAGTGAATTGGGGCTCTATGGCTACACCTTC
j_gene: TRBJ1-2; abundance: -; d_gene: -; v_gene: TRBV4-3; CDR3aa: CASSQDLGVSYGYTF; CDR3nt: TGCGCCAGCAGCCAAGACTTAGGGGTTAGTTATGGCTACACCTTC
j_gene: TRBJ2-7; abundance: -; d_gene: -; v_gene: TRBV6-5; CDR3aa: CASSYSRRDYEQYF; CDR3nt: TGTGCCAGCAGTTACTCAAGACGGGACTACGAGCAGTACTTC
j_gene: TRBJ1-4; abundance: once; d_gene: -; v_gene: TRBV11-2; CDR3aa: CASSNTQGSNEKLFF; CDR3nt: TGTGCCAGCAGCAACACACAGGGCTCTAATGAAAAACTGTTTTTT
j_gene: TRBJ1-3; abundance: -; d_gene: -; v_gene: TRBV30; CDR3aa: CAWSVLAGNTIYF; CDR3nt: TGTGCCTGGAGTGTTTTAGCGGGAAACACCATATATTTT
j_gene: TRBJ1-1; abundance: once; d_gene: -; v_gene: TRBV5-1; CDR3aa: CASSIQENTEAFF; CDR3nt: TGCGCCAGCAGCATACAGGAGAACACTGAAGCTTTCTTT
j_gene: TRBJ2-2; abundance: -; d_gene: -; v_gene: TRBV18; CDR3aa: CASSPTGNRDTGELFF; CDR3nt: TGTGCCAGCTCACCAACAGGGAATAGGGACACCGGGGAGCTGTTTTTT
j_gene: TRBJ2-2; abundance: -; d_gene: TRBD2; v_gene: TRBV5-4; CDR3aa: CASSPKLAGDTGELFF; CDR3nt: TGTGCCAGCAGCCCCAAGCTAGCGGGAGACACCGGGGAGCTGTTTTTT
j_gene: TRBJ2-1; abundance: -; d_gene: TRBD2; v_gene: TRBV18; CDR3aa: CASSPAGVSYNEQFF; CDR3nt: TGTGCCAGCTCGCCAGCGGGAGTATCGTACAATGAGCAGTTCTTC
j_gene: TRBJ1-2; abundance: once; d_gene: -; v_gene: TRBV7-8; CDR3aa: CASSLYRGGHYGYTF; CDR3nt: TGTGCCAGCAGCTTATACCGCGGGGGGCACTATGGCTACACCTTC
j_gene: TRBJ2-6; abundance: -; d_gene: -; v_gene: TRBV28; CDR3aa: CASSTRVGWGANVLTF; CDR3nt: TGTGCCAGCAGTACACGGGTTGGGTGGGGGGCCAACGTCCTGACTTTC
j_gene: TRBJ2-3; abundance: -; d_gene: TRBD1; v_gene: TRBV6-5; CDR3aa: CASRPGQGSTDTQYF; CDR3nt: TGTGCCAGCAGGCCGGGACAGGGCAGCACAGATACGCAGTATTTT
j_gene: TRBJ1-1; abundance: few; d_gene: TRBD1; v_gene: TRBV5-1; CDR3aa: CASSWTGESNTEAFF; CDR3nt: TGCGCCAGCAGCTGGACAGGGGAATCGAACACTGAAGCTTTCTTT
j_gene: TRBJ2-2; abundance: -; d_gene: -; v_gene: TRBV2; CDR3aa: CASRLRAANTGELFF; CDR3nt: TGTGCCAGCAGGCTGCGGGCAGCGAACACCGGGGAGCTGTTTTTT
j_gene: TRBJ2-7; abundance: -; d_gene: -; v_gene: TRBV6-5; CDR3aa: CASERSSSYEQYF; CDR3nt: TGTGCCAGCGAGAGGTCGAGCTCCTACGAGCAGTACTTC
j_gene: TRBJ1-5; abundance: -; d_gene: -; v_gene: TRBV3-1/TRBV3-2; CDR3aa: CASSQDVRQPQHF; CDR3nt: TGTGCCAGCAGCCAAGATGTGCGTCAGCCCCAGCATTTT
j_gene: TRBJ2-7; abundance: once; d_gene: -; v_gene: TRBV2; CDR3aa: CASSQYGFRSYEQYF; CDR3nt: TGTGCCAGCAGTCAGTACGGGTTTCGGTCCTACGAGCAGTACTTC
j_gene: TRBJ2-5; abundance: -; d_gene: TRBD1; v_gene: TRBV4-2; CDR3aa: CASSHPGTGEETQYF; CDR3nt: TGTGCCAGCAGCCACCCCGGGACAGGGGAGGAGACCCAGTACTTC
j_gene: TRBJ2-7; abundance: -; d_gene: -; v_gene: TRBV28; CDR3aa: CASSSAPQGVEQYF; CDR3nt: TGTGCCAGCAGTTCCGCCCCACAGGGAGTCGAGCAGTACTTC
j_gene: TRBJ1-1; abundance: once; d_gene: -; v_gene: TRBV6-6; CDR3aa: CASSYPQGTEAFF; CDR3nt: TGTGCCAGCAGTTACCCACAGGGCACTGAAGCTTTCTTT